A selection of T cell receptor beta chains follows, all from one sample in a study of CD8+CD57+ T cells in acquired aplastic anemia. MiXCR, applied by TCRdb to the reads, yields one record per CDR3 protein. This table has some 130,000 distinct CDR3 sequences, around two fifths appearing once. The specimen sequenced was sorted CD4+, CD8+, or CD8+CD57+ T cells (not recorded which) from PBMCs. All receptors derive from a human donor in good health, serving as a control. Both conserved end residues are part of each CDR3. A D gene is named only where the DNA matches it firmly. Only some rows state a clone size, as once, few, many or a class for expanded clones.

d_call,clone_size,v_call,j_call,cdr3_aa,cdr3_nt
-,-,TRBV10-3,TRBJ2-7,CASRAMTSGYGQYF,TGTGCCAGCCGAGCCATGACATCAGGCTACGGGCAGTACTTC
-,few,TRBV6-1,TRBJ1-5,CASSGTGLGQPQHF,TGTGCCAGCAGCGGAACAGGGTTGGGTCAGCCCCAGCATTTT
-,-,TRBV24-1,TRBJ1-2,CATSDFHPSYGPYGYTF,TGTGCCACCAGTGATTTCCATCCGTCGTACGGGCCTTATGGCTACACCTTC
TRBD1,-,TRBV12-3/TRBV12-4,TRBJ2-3,CASSLGKELTGSSDTQYF,TGTGCCAGCAGTTTAGGGAAGGAGTTGACAGGGAGCTCAGATACGCAGTATTTT
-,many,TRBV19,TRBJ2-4,CATGSSLAKNIQYF,TGTGCCACGGGGTCTTCCCTAGCCAAAAACATTCAGTACTTC
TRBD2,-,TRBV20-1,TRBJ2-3,CSARDSYSRGEPLDTQYF,TGCAGTGCTAGAGATTCCTATTCGCGGGGGGAGCCTCTGGATACGCAGTATTTT
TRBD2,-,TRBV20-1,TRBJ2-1,CSPWRPTSGGLSSYNEQFF,TGCAGTCCGTGGCGACCAACTAGCGGGGGGCTGAGCTCCTACAATGAGCAGTTCTTC
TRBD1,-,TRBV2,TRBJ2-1,CARGQGDYNEQFF,TGTGCCAGAGGACAGGGAGATTACAATGAGCAGTTCTTC
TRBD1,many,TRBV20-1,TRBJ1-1,CSAPGTVSTEAFF,TGCAGTGCTCCCGGGACAGTTTCAACTGAAGCTTTCTTT
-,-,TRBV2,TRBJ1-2,CASRAGGADGYTF,TGTGCCAGCAGGGCCGGAGGGGCGGATGGCTACACCTTC
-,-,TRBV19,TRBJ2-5,CASSILGNQETQYF,TGTGCCAGTAGTATTCTGGGAAATCAAGAGACCCAGTACTTC
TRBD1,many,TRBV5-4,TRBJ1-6,CASSSRDSNSPLHF,TGTGCCAGCAGCTCCCGGGACAGTAATTCACCCCTCCACTTT
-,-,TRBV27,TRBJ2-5,CASSFSGRVQETQYF,TGTGCCAGCAGTTTTTCAGGACGGGTTCAAGAGACCCAGTACTTC
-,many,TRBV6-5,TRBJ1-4,CASSYSVNEKLFF,TGTGCCAGCAGTTACTCAGTTAATGAAAAACTGTTTTTT
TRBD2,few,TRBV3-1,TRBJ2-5,CASSRKSSGQETQYF,TGTGCCAGCAGCCGGAAATCTAGCGGCCAAGAGACCCAGTACTTC
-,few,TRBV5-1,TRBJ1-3,CASSLALRGRNTIYF,TGCGCCAGCAGCTTGGCCTTGAGGGGTAGAAACACCATATATTTT
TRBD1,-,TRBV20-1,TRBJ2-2,CSASPDRDGYTGELFF,TGCAGTGCCAGTCCTGACAGGGATGGATATACCGGGGAGCTGTTTTTT
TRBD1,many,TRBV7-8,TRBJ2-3,CASSLSQGIRSTDTQYF,TGTGCCAGCAGCTTATCACAGGGGATAAGGAGCACAGATACGCAGTATTTT
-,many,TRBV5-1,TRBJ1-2,CASSRRAYGYTF,TGCGCCAGCAGCCGGCGTGCCTATGGCTACACCTTC
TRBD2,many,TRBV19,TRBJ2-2,CASRPPAAGVELFF,TGTGCCAGTAGACCCCCCGCCGCGGGAGTGGAGCTGTTTTTT
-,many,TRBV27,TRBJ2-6,CASSSFKYGANVLTF,TGTGCCAGCAGTTCTTTCAAATACGGGGCCAACGTCCTGACTTTC
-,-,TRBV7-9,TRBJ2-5,CASSLDLYQETQYF,TGTGCCAGCAGCCTCGACCTGTACCAAGAGACCCAGTACTTC
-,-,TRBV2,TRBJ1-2,CASSLLVGDGYTF,TGTGCCAGCAGCTTATTAGTCGGGGATGGCTACACCTTC
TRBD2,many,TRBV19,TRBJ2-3,CASSIGGGRSSDTQYF,TGTGCCAGTAGTATAGGGGGCGGGAGATCATCAGATACGCAGTATTTT
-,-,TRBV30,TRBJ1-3,CAWSRGQSGNTIYF,TGTGCCTGGAGCCGCGGGCAGTCTGGAAACACCATATATTTT